This T cell receptor (beta chain) was profiled in a study of blood T cells in healthy people across ages. A second PCR, run for about 7 to 11 cycles, used a sample-barcoded 5' primer plus a J-beta primer mix. TCRdb itself ran the 5' RACE reads through MiXCR, one entry per CDR3 protein. Of around 800,000 distinct CDR3 sequences listed, roughly 26% are singletons. Study-wide findings and caveats: Any conclusive comparison of naive versus antigen-experienced cells was prevented by using unsorted PBMCs.

A few counts support this clonotype. Its antigen remains unidentified. This CDR3 contains 14 residues. Germline assignment: CDR1 DFQATT and CDR2 SNEGSKA (reference sequence). V was pared by 5 bases and J by 4 bases, with 15 bases between. Another study also made use of these data, one on T cells of mothers and their children. As that report states: The analysis detected no persistent microchimeric T cell clones.

The sequenced sample was blood. The rearrangement links TRBV20-1 to TRBJ1-3; D gene uncertain. The clonotype was recovered from a boy aged 5-17 years in good health. The CDR3 is CSAGKDPSGNTIYF. DNA of the CDR3: TGCAGTGCTGGCAAAGACCCGAGCGGAAACACCATATATTTT.